This is a list of T cell receptor beta chains from one sample in a study of T cells in lung cancer brain metastases. The assay was immunoSEQ multiplex PCR, and TCRdb's table has in-frame clones only and misses some. The table includes about 3,500 clones, roughly nine tenths detected once. Sequenced: tumor tissue from the primary lung tumor. The origin of the receptors is a woman in her forties or fifties with non-small cell lung cancer. Both conserved end residues are part of each CDR3. D genes are given only for firm matches. Rows give clone size only sometimes, using once, few, many, or a class for an expanded clone.

TRBV7-6	TRBJ2-6	-	-	TGTGCCAGCAGCCCAGTAGGGCGTACTGGGGCCAACGTCCTGACTTTC	CASSPVGRTGANVLTF
TRBV6-1	TRBJ1-5	-	-	TGTGCCAGCAGTGTAGGGGAGGGGAATCAGCCCCAGCATTTT	CASSVGEGNQPQHF
TRBV30	TRBJ1-1	TRBD1	-	TGTGCCTGGAGTGCCGGCAGACAGGGAAAGAACACTGAAGCTTTCTTT	CAWSAGRQGKNTEAFF
TRBV6-5	TRBJ2-1	TRBD2	-	TGTGCCAGCAGTTTTACAAGCGGGGGCTACAATGAGCAGTTCTTC	CASSFTSGGYNEQFF
TRBV29-1	TRBJ1-1	-	-	TGCAGCGGACTAGGGTATTTGGGGATTGGCGAAGCTATGGGGACTGAAGCTTTCTTT	CSGLGYLGIGEAMGTEAFF
TRBV14	TRBJ1-1	-	-	TGTGCCAGCAGTAAAGGGCTGAACACTGAAGCTTTCTTT	CASSKGLNTEAFF
TRBV28	TRBJ1-3	TRBD1	-	TGTGCCAGCAGTCCTGCTGGACAGGGACTGGGTGGAAACACCATATATTTT	CASSPAGQGLGGNTIYF
TRBV28	TRBJ2-5	-	-	TGTGCCAGCCATACGGGTCAAGAGACCCAGTACTTC	CASHTGQETQYF
TRBV27	TRBJ2-2	TRBD1	-	TGTGCCAGCAGTTTAAGACAGGGGGGCACCGGGGAGCTGTTTTTT	CASSLRQGGTGELFF
TRBV4-3	TRBJ2-6	TRBD1	-	TGCGCCAGCAGTTACGGGACAGGGGGAGCTGGGGCCAACGTCCTGACTTTC	CASSYGTGGAGANVLTF
TRBV5-4	TRBJ1-2	-	once	TGTGCCAGCAGGTCCCGGCCGGGACTCAGGACCTATGGCTACACCTTC	CASRSRPGLRTYGYTF
TRBV6-5	TRBJ1-5	-	-	TGTGCCAGTCAACCGGGACGCAGGAATAATCAGCCCCAGCATTTT	CASQPGRRNNQPQHF
TRBV14	TRBJ1-1	-	-	TGTGCCAGCAGTCGAGGGTTACACACTGAAGCTTTCTTT	CASSRGLHTEAFF
TRBV29-1	TRBJ1-1	-	-	TGCAGCGGATCCACAGGGGAAGCTTTCTTT	CSGSTGEAFF
TRBV7-2	TRBJ1-2	TRBD1	-	TGTGCCAGCAGCTTAGCGACAGGGACGACCTATGGCTACACCTTC	CASSLATGTTYGYTF
TRBV7-9	TRBJ1-1	TRBD1	-	TGTGCCAGCAGCTACGGGACAGGGGGTTCGGCTTTCTTT	CASSYGTGGSAFF
TRBV21-1	TRBJ1-5	-	-	TGTGCCAGCAACTCAAACCCTAGGCCCAATCAGCCCCAGCATTTT	CASNSNPRPNQPQHF
TRBV2	TRBJ2-7	TRBD1	-	TGTGCCAGCAAGGGGGACAGTCTTTTTCGGGAACAGTACTTC	CASKGDSLFREQYF
TRBV10-3	TRBJ1-2	-	-	TGTGCCATCAGTGAGTCCGGCACGAGGTATGGCTACACCTTC	CAISESGTRYGYTF
TRBV14	TRBJ1-2	-	-	TGTGCCAGCAGCCAAGATCGTATACCCGTCAGAGATGGCTACACCTTC	CASSQDRIPVRDGYTF
TRBV19	TRBJ1-3	TRBD1	-	TGTGCCAGTAGTATGGACAGGGGGACGGGAAACACCATATATTTT	CASSMDRGTGNTIYF
TRBV9	TRBJ2-6	-	-	TGTGCCAGCAGCGCTAGCGACTCTGGGGCCAACGTCCTGACTTTC	CASSASDSGANVLTF
TRBV18	TRBJ1-1	TRBD1	-	TGTGCCAGCTCATCCGGACAGGGCAAACGTCTTGACACTGAAGCTTTCTTT	CASSSGQGKRLDTEAFF
TRBV2	TRBJ2-7	TRBD1	-	TGTGCCAGCAAGGGGGACAGTCTTTTTCGGGAGCAGTACTTC	CASKGDSLFREQYF
TRBV5-4	TRBJ2-5	-	-	TGTGCCAGCAGCAAGGAAGGGATTCTAGCCGGGGAGACCCAGTACTTC	CASSKEGILAGETQYF
TRBV18	TRBJ1-4	-	-	TGTGCCAGCTCAAGGAAGGGACCAGGGTACGAGGAAAAACTGTTTTTT	CASSRKGPGYEEKLFF
TRBV7-9	TRBJ2-1	TRBD2	-	TGTGCCAGCAGCCCCTTTAGCGGGGGATCGGCTGACAATGAGCAGTTCTTC	CASSPFSGGSADNEQFF
TRBV12-5	TRBJ2-1	TRBD1	-	TGTGCTAGTGGTTTAACGGGGACAGGGGTGGTCCCGAAGCAGTTCTTC	CASGLTGTGVVPKQFF
TRBV4-3	TRBJ2-7	-	-	TGCGCCAGCAGCCAAGAATCCGGTGACTACGAGCAGTACTTC	CASSQESGDYEQYF
TRBV30	TRBJ1-5	-	-	TGTGCCTGGAGGGCAGGGCGCAATCAGCCCCAGCATTTT	CAWRAGRNQPQHF
TRBV20-1	TRBJ1-4	-	-	TGCAGTGCTATTCAGGGGGAAAAACTGTTTTTT	CSAIQGEKLFF
TRBV6-5	TRBJ1-2	TRBD1	-	TGTGCCAGCAGTCGGGCCAGGGGGAACTATGGCTACACCTTC	CASSRARGNYGYTF
TRBV7-9	TRBJ2-6	-	-	TGTGCCAGCAGCTTAGTTGGGGCGCCTGGGGCCAACGTCCTGACTTTC	CASSLVGAPGANVLTF
TRBV27	TRBJ2-6	-	-	TGTGCCAGCAGTCCCCGGGGGCCTGGGGCCAACGTCCTGACTTTC	CASSPRGPGANVLTF
TRBV10-3	TRBJ2-7	TRBD1	-	TGTGCCATCAGTCCATACGGAACAGGGGGTTCCTCCTACGAGCAGTACTTC	CAISPYGTGGSSYEQYF
TRBV6-1	TRBJ1-1	-	-	TGTGCCAGTGGACTGCCGGCAATGAACACTGAAGCTTTCTTT	CASGLPAMNTEAFF
TRBV7-2	TRBJ1-1	-	-	TGTGCCAGCAGTGGGGGGAGCACTGAAGCTTTCTTT	CASSGGSTEAFF
TRBV7-2	TRBJ2-3	-	-	TGTGCCAGCAGCTCCGCTTGGGGCACAGATACGCAGTATTTT	CASSSAWGTDTQYF
TRBV6-5	TRBJ1-5	-	few	TGTGCCAGCAGTTCCGCGTACAAGGGTAATCAGCCCCAGCATTTT	CASSSAYKGNQPQHF
TRBV9	TRBJ2-5	TRBD2	once	TGTGCCAGCAGCGTAGAGGGCAGGGAGGGAGAGACCCAGTACTTC	CASSVEGREGETQYF
TRBV5-1	TRBJ2-5	-	-	TGCGCCAGCAGCTGGACTTCGCGGGAGACCCAGTACTTC	CASSWTSRETQYF
TRBV6-1	TRBJ1-1	-	-	TGTGCCAGCAGAGTAGGCGGCCTCACTGAAGCTTTCTTT	CASRVGGLTEAFF
TRBV19	TRBJ1-1	-	-	TGTGCCAGCGTCGACAGAGAGTCGAACACTGAAGCTTTCTTT	CASVDRESNTEAFF
TRBV28	TRBJ1-5	TRBD1	-	TGTGCCAGCAGTTTTATAAACAGGGGGGGGAATCAGCCCCAGCATTTT	CASSFINRGGNQPQHF
TRBV28	TRBJ1-4	TRBD1	-	TGTGCCAGCAGTTTACGGCAGGGGGATGAAAAACTGTTTTTT	CASSLRQGDEKLFF
TRBV30	TRBJ1-2	-	-	TGTGCCTGGAGTGTAGGGGTTGTCGGCTACACCTTC	CAWSVGVVGYTF
TRBV9	TRBJ1-3	-	-	TGTGCCAGCAGCGTAGGCCCAGGGGCTGGAAACACCATATATTTT	CASSVGPGAGNTIYF
TRBV7-6	TRBJ2-1	-	-	TGTGCCAGCAGCTCAGGAGGGGGCGGGAATGAGCAGTTCTTC	CASSSGGGGNEQFF
TRBV7-2	TRBJ2-5	-	-	TGTGCCAGCAGCCCCCATGGGGCGGGGGCTGAGGAGACCCAGTACTTC	CASSPHGAGAEETQYF
TRBV19	TRBJ1-4	TRBD1	-	TGTGCCAGTAGTATAAAAGACAGGGGACGCGAAAAACTGTTTTTT	CASSIKDRGREKLFF
TRBV18	TRBJ2-1	TRBD2	-	TGTGCCAGCTCCGCCCCCCCGCTAGCGGGGGGGTTAATTTCCTACAATGAGCAGTTCTTC	CASSAPPLAGGLISYNEQFF
TRBV21-1	TRBJ1-5	-	-	TGTGCCAGCACCACAGGGGGCCCAAATCAGCCCCAGCATTTT	CASTTGGPNQPQHF
TRBV29-1	TRBJ2-5	-	-	TGCAGCGTTGGGTGGATGGTGGAGACCCAGTACTTC	CSVGWMVETQYF
TRBV10-3	TRBJ1-2	TRBD1	-	TGTGCCATCAGAGGGGACAGGACCGGCTATGGCTACACCTTC	CAIRGDRTGYGYTF
TRBV7-2	TRBJ2-3	-	-	TGTGCCAGCAGCTTAGCTAGCACAGATACGCAGTATTTT	CASSLASTDTQYF